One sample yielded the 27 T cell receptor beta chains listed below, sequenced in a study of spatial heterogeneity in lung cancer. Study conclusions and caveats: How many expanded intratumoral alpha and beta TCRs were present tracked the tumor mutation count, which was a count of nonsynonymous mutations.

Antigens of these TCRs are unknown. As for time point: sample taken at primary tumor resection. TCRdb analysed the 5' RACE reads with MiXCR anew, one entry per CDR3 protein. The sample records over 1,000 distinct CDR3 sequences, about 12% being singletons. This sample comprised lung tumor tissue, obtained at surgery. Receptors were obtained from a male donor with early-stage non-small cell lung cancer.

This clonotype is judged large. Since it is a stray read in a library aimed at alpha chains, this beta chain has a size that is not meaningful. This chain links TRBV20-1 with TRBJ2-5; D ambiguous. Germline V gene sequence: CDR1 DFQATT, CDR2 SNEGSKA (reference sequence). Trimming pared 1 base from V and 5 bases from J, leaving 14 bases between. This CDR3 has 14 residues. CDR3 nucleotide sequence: TGCAGTGCTAGAGTTTCGGCTTTGGATGAGACCCAGTACTTC. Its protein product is CSARVSALDETQYF.

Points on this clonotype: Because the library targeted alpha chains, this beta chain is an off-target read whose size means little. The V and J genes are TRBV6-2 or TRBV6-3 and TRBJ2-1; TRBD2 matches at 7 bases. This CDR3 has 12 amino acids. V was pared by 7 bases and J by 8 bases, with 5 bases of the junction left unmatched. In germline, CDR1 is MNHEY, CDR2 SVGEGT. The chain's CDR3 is CASTLGGDEQFF. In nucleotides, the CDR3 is TGTGCCAGCACTCTGGGGGGGGATGAGCAGTTCTTC.

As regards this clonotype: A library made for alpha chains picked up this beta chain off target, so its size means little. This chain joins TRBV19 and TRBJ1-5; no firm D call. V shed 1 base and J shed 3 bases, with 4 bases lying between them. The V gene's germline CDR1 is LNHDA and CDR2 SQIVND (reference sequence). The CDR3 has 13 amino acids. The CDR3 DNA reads TGTGCCAGTAGTATAGTTCACAATCAGCCCCAGCATTTT. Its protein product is CASSIVHNQPQHF.

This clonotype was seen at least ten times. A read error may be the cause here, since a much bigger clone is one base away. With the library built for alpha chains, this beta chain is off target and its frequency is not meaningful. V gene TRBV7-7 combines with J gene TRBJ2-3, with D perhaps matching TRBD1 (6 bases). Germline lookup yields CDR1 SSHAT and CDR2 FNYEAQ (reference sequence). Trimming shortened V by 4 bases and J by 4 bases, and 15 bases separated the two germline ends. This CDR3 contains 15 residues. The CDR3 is CASSSGQYGSDTQYF. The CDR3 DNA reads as TGTGCCAGCAGCTCCGGACAGTACGGCTCAGATACGCAGTATTTT.

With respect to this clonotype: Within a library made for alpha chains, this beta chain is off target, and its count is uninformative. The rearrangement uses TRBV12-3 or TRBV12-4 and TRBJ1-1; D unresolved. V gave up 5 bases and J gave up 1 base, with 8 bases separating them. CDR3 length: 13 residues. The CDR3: CASSVRRNTEAFF. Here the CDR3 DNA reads TGTGCCAGCAGTGTCCGGAGGAACACTGAAGCTTTCTTT.

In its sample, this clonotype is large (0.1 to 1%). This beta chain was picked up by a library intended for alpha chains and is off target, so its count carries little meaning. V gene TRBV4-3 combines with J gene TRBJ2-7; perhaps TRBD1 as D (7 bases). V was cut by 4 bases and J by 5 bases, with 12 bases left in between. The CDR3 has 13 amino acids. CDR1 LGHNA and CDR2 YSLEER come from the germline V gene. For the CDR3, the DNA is TGCGCCAGCAGCCCCCAGGGGGAGGACGAGCAGTACTTC. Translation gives CASSPQGEDEQYF.

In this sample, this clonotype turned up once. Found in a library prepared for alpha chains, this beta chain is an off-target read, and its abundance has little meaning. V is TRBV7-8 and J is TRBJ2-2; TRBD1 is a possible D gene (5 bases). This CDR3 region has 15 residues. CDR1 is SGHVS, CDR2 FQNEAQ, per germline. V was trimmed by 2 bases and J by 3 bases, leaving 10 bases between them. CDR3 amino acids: CASSLRGADTGELFF. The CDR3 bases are TGTGCCAGCAGCTTAAGGGGCGCGGACACCGGGGAGCTGTTTTTT.

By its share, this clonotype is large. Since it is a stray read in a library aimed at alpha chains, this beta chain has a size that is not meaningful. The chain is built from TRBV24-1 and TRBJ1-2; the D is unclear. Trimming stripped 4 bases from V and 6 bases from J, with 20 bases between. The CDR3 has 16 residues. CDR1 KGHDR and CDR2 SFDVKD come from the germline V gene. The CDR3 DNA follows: TGTGCCACCAGTGACCCCAATCGGGAGGAATTTGATGGCTACACCTTC. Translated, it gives CATSDPNREEFDGYTF.

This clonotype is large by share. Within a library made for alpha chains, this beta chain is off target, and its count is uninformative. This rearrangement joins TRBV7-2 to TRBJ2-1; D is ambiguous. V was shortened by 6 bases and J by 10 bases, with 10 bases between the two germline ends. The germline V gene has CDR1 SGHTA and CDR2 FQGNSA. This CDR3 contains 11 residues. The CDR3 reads CASRSGTEQFF. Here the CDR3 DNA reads TGTGCCAGCAGGTCCGGTACGGAGCAGTTCTTC.

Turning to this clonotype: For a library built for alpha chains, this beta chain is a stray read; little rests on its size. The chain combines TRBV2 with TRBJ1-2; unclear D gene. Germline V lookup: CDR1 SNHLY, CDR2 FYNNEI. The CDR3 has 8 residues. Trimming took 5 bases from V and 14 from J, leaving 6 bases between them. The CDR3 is CASSPPTF. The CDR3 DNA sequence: TGTGCCAGCAGTCCTCCTACCTTC. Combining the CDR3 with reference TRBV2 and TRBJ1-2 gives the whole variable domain EPEVTQTPSHQVTQMGQEVILRCVPISNHLYFYWYRQILGQKVEFLVSFYNNEISEKSEIFDDQFSVERPDGSNFTLKIRSTKLEDSAMYFCASSPPTFGSGTRLTVV.

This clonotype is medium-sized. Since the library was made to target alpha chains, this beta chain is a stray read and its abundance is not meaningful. Here the CDR3 DNA reads TGTGCCAGCAGCCGAGCAGACTGGGGGACTAGCAATCAGCCCCAGCATTTT. This codes for CASSRADWGTSNQPQHF. The V call is TRBV5-4, the J call TRBJ1-5, with D possibly being TRBD1 (5 bases). The germline V gene has CDR1 SGHNT and CDR2 YYREEE (reference sequence). CDR3 length: 17 residues. The ends were cut back, 4 bases at V and 0 bases at J, with 17 bases in the middle.

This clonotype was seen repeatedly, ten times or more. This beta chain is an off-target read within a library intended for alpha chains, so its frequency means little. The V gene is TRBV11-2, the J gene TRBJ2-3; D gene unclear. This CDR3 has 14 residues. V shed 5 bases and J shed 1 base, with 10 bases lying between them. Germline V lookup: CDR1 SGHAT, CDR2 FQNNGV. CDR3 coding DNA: TGTGCCAGCAGCATATTCCCGGGCACAGATACGCAGTATTTT. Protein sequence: CASSIFPGTDTQYF.

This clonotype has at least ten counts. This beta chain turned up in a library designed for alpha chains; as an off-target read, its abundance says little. The CDR3 DNA is TGCGCCAGCAGCTTGGCCGGGGGAGGTACGCAGTATTTT. This gives the protein CASSLAGGGTQYF. V usage is TRBV5-1 and J usage is TRBJ2-3, with a tentative D call TRBD2 (6 bases). Germline CDR1 is SGHRS and CDR2 is YFSETQ. This CDR3 region has 13 residues. Deletions cut 0 bases from V and 8 bases from J, with 10 bases between.

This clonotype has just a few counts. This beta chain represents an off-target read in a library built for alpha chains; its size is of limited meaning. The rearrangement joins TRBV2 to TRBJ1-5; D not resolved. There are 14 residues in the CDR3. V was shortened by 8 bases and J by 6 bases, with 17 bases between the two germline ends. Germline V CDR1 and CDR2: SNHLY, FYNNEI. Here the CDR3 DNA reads TGTGCCAGCTCGCCACTGCATGGCGGTCAGCCCCAGCATTTT. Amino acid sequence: CASSPLHGGQPQHF.

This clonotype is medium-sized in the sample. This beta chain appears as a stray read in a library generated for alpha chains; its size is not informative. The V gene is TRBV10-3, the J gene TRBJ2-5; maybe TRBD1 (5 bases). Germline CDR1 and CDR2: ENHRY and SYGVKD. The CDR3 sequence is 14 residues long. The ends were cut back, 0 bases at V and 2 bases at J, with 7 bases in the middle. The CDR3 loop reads CAISESTDQETQYF. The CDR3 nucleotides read TGTGCCATCAGTGAGTCGACAGATCAAGAGACCCAGTACTTC.

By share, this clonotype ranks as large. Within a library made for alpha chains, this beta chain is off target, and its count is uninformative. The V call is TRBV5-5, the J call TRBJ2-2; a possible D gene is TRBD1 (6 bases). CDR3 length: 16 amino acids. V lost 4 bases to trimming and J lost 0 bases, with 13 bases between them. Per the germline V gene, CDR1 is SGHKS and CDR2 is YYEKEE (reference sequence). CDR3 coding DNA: TGTGCCAGCAGCCAGACAGGAGCTACGAACACCGGGGAGCTGTTTTTT. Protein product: CASSQTGATNTGELFF.

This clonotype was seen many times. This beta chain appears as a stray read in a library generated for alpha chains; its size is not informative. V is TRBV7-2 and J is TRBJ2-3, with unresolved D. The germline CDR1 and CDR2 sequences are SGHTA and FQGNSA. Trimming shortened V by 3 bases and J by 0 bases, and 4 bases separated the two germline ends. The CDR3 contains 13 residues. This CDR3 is CASSFSSTDTQYF. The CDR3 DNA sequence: TGTGCCAGCAGCTTCAGCAGCACAGATACGCAGTATTTT.

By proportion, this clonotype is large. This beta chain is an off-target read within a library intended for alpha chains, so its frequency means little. The CDR3 reads CASSLSEGNIQYF. In DNA, the CDR3 is TGTGCCAGCAGCCTAAGCGAGGGAAACATTCAGTACTTC. The V gene is TRBV12-3 or TRBV12-4, the J gene TRBJ2-4, with a tentative D call TRBD2 (5 bases). The CDR3 runs to 13 residues. Trimming pared 6 bases from V and 6 bases from J, leaving 12 bases between.

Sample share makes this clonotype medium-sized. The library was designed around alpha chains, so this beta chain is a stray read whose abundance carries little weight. The CDR3 here is CSARAPGWSGSTDTQYF. The CDR3 region has the DNA TGCAGTGCTAGAGCCCCGGGTTGGAGCGGGAGCACAGATACGCAGTATTTT. The chain links TRBV20-1 to TRBJ2-3, with D perhaps TRBD2 (6 bases). The CDR3 consists of 17 residues. The V gene's germline CDR1 is DFQATT and CDR2 SNEGSKA (reference sequence). V was pared by 1 base and J by 0 bases, with 17 bases between.

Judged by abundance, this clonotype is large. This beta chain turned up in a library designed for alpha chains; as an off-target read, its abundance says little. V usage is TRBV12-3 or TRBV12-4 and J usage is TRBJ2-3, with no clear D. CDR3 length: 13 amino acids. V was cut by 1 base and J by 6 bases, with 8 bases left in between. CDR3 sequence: CASSLGGRDTQYF. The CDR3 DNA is TGTGCCAGCAGTTTAGGTGGTCGGGATACGCAGTATTTT.

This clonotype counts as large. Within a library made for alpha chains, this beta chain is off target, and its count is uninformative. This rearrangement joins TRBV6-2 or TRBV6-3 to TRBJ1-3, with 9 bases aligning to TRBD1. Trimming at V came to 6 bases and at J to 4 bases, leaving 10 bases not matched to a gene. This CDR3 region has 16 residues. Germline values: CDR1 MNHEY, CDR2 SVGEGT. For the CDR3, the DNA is TGTGCCAGCAGGCCTCCCGGGACAGGGCCAGGAAACACCATATATTTT. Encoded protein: CASRPPGTGPGNTIYF.

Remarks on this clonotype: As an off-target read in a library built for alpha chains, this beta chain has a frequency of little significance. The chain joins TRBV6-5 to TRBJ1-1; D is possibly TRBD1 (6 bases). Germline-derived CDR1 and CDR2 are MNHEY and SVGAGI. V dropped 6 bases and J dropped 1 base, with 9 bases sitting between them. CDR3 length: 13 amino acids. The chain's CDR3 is CASSGGPNTEAFF. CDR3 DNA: TGTGCCAGCAGCGGGGGGCCGAACACTGAAGCTTTCTTT.

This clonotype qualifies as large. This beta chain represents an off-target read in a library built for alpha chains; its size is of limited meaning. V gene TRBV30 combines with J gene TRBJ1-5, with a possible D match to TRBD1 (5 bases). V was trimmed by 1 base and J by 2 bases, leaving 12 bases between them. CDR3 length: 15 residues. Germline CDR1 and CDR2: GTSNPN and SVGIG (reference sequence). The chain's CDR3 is CAWSEGVSGNQPQHF. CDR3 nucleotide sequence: TGTGCCTGGAGTGAAGGGGTTAGCGGCAATCAGCCCCAGCATTTT.

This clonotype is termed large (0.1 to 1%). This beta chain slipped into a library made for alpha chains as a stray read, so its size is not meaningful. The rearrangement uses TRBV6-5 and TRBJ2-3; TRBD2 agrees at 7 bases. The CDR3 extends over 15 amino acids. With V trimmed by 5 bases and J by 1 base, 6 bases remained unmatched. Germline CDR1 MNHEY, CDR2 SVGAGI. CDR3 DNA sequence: TGTGCCAGCAGTCGTTCTAGCGGCCGCACAGATACGCAGTATTTT. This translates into CASSRSSGRTDTQYF.

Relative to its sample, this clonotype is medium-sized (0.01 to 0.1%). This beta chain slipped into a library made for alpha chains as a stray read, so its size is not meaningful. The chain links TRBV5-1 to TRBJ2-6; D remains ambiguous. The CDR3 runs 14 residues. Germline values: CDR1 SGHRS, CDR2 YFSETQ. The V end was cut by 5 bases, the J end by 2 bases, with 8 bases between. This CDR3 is CASSPSPGANVLTF. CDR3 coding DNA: TGCGCCAGCAGTCCGTCACCTGGGGCCAACGTCCTGACTTTC. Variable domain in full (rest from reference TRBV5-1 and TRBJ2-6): KAGVTQTPRYLIKTRGQQVTLSCSPISGHRSVSWYQQTPGQGLQFLFEYFSETQRNKGNFPGRFSGRQFSNSRSEMNVSTLELGDSALYLCASSPSPGANVLTFGAGSRLTVL.

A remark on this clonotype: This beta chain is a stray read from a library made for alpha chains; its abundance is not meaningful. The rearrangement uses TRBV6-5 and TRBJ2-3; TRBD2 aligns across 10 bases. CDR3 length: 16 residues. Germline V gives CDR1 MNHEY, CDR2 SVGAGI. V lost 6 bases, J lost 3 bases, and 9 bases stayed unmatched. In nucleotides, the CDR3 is TGTGCCAGCAGGGTCAGCGGGGGGGCCTGGACAGATACGCAGTATTTT. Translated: CASRVSGGAWTDTQYF.

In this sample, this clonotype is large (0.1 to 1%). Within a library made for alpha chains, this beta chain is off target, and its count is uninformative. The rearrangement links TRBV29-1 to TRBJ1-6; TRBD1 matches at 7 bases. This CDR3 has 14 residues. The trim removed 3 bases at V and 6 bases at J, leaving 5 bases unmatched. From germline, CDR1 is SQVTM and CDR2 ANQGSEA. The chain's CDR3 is CSVEGAGGNSPLHF. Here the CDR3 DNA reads TGCAGCGTTGAGGGAGCAGGGGGTAATTCACCCCTCCACTTT.